The sequence of this T cell receptor (beta chain) was determined in a study of cytomegalovirus exposure and HLA in healthy donors. J was trimmed by 6 bases and V by 2 bases; bases with no gene match: 3. This CDR3 region has 15 residues. CDR1 is LGHNA, CDR2 YSLEER, per germline. Notes on this clone: What it binds is not known.

PCR involved 60 Vbeta and 13 Jbeta primers. Measured with immunoSEQ multiplex PCR; TCRdb has only the in-frame clones, and not every one. This sample yields 70,000 to 90,000 clones, of which around 80% are seen a single time; 18% belongs to the top ten. Whole-study results and caveats: Available immune exposure information was restricted to CMV serostatus only.

This clonotype was obtained from a man aged 70-80 years in good health and CMV-seropositive. What was sequenced was PBMCs. V and J are TRBV4-3 and TRBJ1-4; the match to TRBD1 covers 10 bases. CDR3 sequence: CASSQTGQGDEKLFF. DNA for the CDR3: TGCGCCAGCAGCCAAACTGGACAGGGGGATGAAAAACTGTTTTTT.